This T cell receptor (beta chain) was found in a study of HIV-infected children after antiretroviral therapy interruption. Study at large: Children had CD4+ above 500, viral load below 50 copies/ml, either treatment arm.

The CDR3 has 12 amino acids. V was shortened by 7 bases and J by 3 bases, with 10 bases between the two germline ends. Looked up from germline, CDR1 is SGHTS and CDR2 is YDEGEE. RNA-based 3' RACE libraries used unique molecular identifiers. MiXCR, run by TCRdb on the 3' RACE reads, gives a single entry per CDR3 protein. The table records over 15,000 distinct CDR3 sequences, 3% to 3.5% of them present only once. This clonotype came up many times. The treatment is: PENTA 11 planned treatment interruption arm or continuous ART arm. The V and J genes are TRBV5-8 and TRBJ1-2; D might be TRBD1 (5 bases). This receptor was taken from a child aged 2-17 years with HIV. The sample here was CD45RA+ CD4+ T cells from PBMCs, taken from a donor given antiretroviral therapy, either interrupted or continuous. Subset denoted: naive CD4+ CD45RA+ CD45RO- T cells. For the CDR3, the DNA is TGTGCCAGCGGGCAGGGTTACTATGGCTACACCTTC. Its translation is CASGQGYYGYTF.